This TCR beta chain was sequenced for a study of blood T cell repertoires in COVID-19. Study as a whole: Donors in the United States, Italy and Spain gave samples during acute or convalescent COVID-19.

V lost 2 bases and J 2 bases, leaving 12 bases between the germline ends. In germline, CDR1 is PRHDT, CDR2 FYEKMQ (reference sequence). CDR3 size: 16 residues. Sequenced by immunoSEQ multiplex PCR; TCRdb stores in-frame clones only, minus some. This sample has almost 50,000 clones, with 84% found just once. Sequenced: peripheral blood. This rearrangement joins TRBV13 to TRBJ2-2; perhaps TRBD1 as D (5 bases). This receptor was obtained from a man aged 45-65 years with acute or convalescent COVID-19. The CDR3 DNA reads as TGTGCCAGCAGCTTATGGGCAGGGCGAAACACCGGGGAGCTGTTTTTT. It specifies CASSLWAGRNTGELFF.